Sequencing of this TCR beta chain was carried out in a study of blood T cell repertoires in COVID-19. About the study: Sites in the United States, Italy and Spain provided acute and convalescent COVID-19 samples. Sources were T cells, B-cell-depleted T cells, or PBMCs; the material itself was cDNA or gDNA.

Authors' processing steps: Scientists estimated how many nucleated cells there were by amplifying reference gene primers. Measured with immunoSEQ multiplex PCR; TCRdb has only the in-frame clones, and not every one. The V and J calls and the clone size are those of that table, but D and trimming were determined from the DNA. Here the sample spans about 200,000 clones, 70% to 90% being singletons. This clone was detected only a few times. V was clipped by 3 bases and J by 7 bases; unmatched bases: 5. The CDR3 length is 13 residues. The V gene's germline CDR1 is SEHNR and CDR2 FQNEAQ (reference sequence).

Source material: peripheral blood. This chain uses TRBV7-9 with TRBJ1-1; 7 nucleotides line up with TRBD1. This receptor was identified in a woman aged 40 to 49 who had recovered from COVID-19. CDR3 in amino acids: CASSLTGRDEAFF. The CDR3 bases are TGTGCCAGCAGCTTGACAGGGCGAGATGAAGCTTTCTTT.